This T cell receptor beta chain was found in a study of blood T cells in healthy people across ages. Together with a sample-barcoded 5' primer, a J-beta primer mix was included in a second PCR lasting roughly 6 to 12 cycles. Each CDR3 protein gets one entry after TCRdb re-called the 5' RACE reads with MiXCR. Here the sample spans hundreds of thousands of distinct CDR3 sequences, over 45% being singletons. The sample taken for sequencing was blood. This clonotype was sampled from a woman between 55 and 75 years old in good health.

The CDR3 is CASSSEGVQYGYTF. The CDR3 DNA follows: TGCGCCAGCAGCTCGGAGGGGGTTCAGTATGGCTACACCTTC. V is TRBV5-1 and J is TRBJ1-2; the D gene is possibly TRBD1 (6 bases). Trimming took off 3 bases at V and 5 bases at J, with 14 bases between the two ends. Germline V gives CDR1 SGHRS, CDR2 YFSETQ. The CDR3 loop spans 14 amino acids.